This entry concerns a single T cell receptor beta chain. Its antigen specificity is not known. No qualities accompany the bases; no much larger clone lies one base away. The time point label of this sample denotes: about 28 days (+/-7) after the second vaccine dose. The treatment or condition label for this specimen denotes: meningococcal conjugate vaccine given as trial control. Vaccinee samples came from UK trials COV001 and COV002, including a single-blind randomized controlled phase 2/3 trial of AZD1222 (ChAdOx1 nCoV-19) in healthy adults. For TCRbeta chain sequencing, PBMC samples from trial participants were taken at day 0 and at day 28 after the second dose. The record originates from a study of T cell responses to AZD1222 COVID-19 vaccine (dated by TCRdb to 2020 to 2023). With respect to the entire study: A total of about 230 trial participants underwent TCR sequencing, of whom 207 received two doses of AZD1222 and some 26 received two doses of the MenACWY control vaccine. Trial participants were enrolled into age subgroups of 18-55, 56-69 and 70-plus years, which contained about 150, 28 and 57 TCR-sequenced participants, respectively. Overall study results and their limits: Most participants were white British and females outnumbered males, and the authors suggested that clonal diversity may have been underestimated. A significant rise in spike-specific TCR breadth and depth was observed after two AZD1222 doses relative to day 0 and relative to MenACWY recipients. Reportedly, almost half of the unique spike-specific TCRs recognized epitopes lying outside the regions that are mutated in the B.1.351 and B.1.1.7 variants. Conclusions about previously exposed vaccinees are limited because only five to seven AZD1222 recipients were SARS-CoV-2 seropositive at baseline. CD4 TCRs associated with the vaccine covered the entire spike protein, and the dominant responses were in regions 160-218 and 743-854. In the small 56-69-year group, the increase in depth fell short of significance, most likely because of low power. No day 14 peak-response samples were available, so repertoires were characterized only after the peak T cell response.

The CDR3 regions of human TCRbeta chains were analyzed by immunosequencing. The study's own analysis went as follows. Repertoire TCRs were matched against a reference library of SARS-CoV-2-specific TCRs generated with the MIRA antigen-specificity platform. Breadth was defined as the fraction of unique TCRs that were SARS-CoV-2-associated, and depth was defined as the fraction of total T cells that were SARS-CoV-2-associated. Each spike-specific TCR was assigned to its reactive spike region and to a CD4 or CD8 class using the MIRA data. Log10-transformed breadth and depth values were compared by one-way ANOVA with Sidak's multiple comparisons tests. This immuneACCESS table, as held by TCRdb, lists in-frame sequences with V and J called but not all clones. Of the missing ones, under half trace to an unresolved V gene in checked studies; the others have no known cause. V and J calls and clone size are as listed in that table; D and trimming were resolved from the DNA. Counted in this sample were about 120,000 clones; approximately 92% of them appeared once. Clones ranked in the top ten supply roughly 4.2% of the sample.

The CDR3 has 13 amino acids, counting the end cysteine and phenylalanine. Of the read, only the CDR3 DNA is kept; its 39 bases are in frame from base 1. V is shortened by 5 bases, J by 5 bases, and the region joining them spans 11 bases. CDR1 and CDR2, looked up from the germline V gene, are SGHVS and FQNEAQ. Sequencing was performed on peripheral blood, taken 28 days after the second dose of the MenACWY control vaccine. The receptor was derived from an adult who received the MenACWY meningococcal vaccine as a control. In this chain, TRBV7-8 is recombined with TRBJ2-3; the D gene is not confidently resolved. The DNA reads TGTGCCAGCAGCGCCAGCCGGAGAGATACGCAGTATTTT. It is translated as CASSASRRDTQYF.